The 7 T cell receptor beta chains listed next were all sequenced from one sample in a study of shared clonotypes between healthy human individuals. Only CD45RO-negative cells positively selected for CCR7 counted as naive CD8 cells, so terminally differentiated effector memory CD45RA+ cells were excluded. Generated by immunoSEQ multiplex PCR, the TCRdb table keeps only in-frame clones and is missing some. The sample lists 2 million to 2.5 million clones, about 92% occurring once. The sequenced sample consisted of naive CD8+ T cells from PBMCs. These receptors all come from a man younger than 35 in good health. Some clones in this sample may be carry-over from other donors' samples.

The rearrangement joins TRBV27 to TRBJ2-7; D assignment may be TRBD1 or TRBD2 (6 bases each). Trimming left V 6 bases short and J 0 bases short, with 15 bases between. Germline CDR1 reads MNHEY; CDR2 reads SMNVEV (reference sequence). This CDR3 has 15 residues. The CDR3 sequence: CASRERGTTSYEQYF. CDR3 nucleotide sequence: TGTGCCAGCAGAGAACGCGGGACAACCTCCTACGAGCAGTACTTC.

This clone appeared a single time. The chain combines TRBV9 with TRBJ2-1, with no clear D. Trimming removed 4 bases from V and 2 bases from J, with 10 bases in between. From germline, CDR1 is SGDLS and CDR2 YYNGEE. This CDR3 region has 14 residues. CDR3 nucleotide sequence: TGTGCCAGCAGCCCGAGTCTAACCTACAATGAGCAGTTCTTC. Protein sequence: CASSPSLTYNEQFF.

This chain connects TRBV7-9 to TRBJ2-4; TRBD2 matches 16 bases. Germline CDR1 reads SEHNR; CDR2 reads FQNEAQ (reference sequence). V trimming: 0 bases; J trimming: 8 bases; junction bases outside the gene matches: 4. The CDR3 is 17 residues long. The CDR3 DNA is TGTGCCAGCAGCTTAGCGGGACTAGCGGGAGGGGTGGACATTCAGTACTTC. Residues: CASSLAGLAGGVDIQYF.

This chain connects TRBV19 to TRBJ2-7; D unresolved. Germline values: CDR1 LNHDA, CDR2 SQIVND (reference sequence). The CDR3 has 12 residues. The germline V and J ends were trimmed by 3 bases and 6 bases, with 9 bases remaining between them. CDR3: CASSMREAEQYF. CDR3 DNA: TGTGCCAGTAGTATGCGAGAAGCCGAGCAGTACTTC.

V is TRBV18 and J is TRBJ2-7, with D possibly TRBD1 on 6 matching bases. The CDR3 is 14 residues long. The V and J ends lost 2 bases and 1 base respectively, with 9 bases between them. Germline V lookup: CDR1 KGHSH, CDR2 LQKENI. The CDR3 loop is CASSPRDKSYEQYF. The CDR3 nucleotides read TGTGCCAGCTCACCAAGGGACAAGTCCTACGAGCAGTACTTC.

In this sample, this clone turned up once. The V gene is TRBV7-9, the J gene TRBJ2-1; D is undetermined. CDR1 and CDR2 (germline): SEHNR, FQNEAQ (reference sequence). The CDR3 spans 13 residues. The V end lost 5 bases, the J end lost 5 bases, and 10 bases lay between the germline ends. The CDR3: CASSLGINNEQFF. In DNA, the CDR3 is TGTGCCAGCAGCCTTGGGATAAACAATGAGCAGTTCTTC.

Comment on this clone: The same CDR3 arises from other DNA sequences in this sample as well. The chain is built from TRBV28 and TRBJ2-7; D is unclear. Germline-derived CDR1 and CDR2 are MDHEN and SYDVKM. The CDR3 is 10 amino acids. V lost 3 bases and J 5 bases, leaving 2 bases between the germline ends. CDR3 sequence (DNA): TGTGCCAGCAGTTTTAACGAGCAGTACTTC. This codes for CASSFNEQYF.